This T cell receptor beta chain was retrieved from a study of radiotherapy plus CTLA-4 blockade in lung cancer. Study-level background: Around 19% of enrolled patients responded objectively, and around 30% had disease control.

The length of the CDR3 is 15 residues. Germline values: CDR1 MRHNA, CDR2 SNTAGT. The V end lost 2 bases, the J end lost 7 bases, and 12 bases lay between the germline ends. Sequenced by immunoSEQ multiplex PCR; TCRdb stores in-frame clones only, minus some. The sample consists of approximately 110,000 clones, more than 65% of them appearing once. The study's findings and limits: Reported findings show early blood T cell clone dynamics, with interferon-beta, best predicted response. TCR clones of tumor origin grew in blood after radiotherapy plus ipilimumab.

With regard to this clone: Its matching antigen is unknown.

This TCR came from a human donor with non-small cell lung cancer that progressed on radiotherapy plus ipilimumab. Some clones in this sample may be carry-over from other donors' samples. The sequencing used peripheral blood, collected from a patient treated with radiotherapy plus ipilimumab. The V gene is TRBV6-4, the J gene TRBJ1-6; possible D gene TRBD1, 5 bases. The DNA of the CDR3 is TGTGCCAGCAGTGACGCGGGGGACGGGAATTCACCCCTCCACTTT. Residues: CASSDAGDGNSPLHF.